Listed below are T cell receptor beta chains from one sample, sequenced in a study of CD8+ T cells in alopecia areata. The data were produced by immunoSEQ multiplex PCR, yet TCRdb's version contains in-frame clones alone and is incomplete. The data show around 100,000 clones, with around 86% seen just once and approximately 10% held by the top ten. The specimen comprised CD8+ T cells sorted from blood, sampled at approximately week 31, from a patient treated with tofacitinib. These receptor sequences come from a human donor with alopecia areata. The CDR3 runs from the conserved cysteine through the conserved F or W. The D gene is left open where the match is weak. Size values are once, few and many counts, or a class for expanded clones, and some rows have none.

d_call: .; v_call: TRBV7-9; clone_size: .; j_call: TRBJ2-6; cdr3_aa: CASRNSGANVLTF; cdr3_nt: TGTGCCAGCAGAAACTCTGGGGCCAACGTCCTGACTTTC
d_call: TRBD2; v_call: TRBV7-9; clone_size: .; j_call: TRBJ2-7; cdr3_aa: CATSRGDRYEQYF; cdr3_nt: TGTGCCACCTCACGGGGGGATCGCTACGAGCAGTACTTC
d_call: .; v_call: TRBV5-1; clone_size: .; j_call: TRBJ2-2; cdr3_aa: CASSFNRDGSAGELFF; cdr3_nt: TGCGCCAGCAGCTTTAATCGGGACGGGTCAGCCGGGGAGCTGTTTTTT
d_call: TRBD2; v_call: TRBV4-2; clone_size: .; j_call: TRBJ2-3; cdr3_aa: CASSHSTRLAGDSTDTQYF; cdr3_nt: TGTGCCAGCAGCCATTCAACCAGACTAGCGGGAGACAGCACAGATACGCAGTATTTT
d_call: TRBD1; v_call: TRBV4-1; clone_size: .; j_call: TRBJ2-7; cdr3_aa: CASSQDPKGAYYEQYF; cdr3_nt: TGCGCCAGCAGCCAAGATCCGAAGGGGGCCTACTACGAGCAGTACTTC
d_call: .; v_call: TRBV4-2; clone_size: .; j_call: TRBJ1-1; cdr3_aa: CASSQDEGGNTEAFF; cdr3_nt: TGTGCCAGCAGCCAAGATGAAGGGGGGAACACTGAAGCTTTCTTT
d_call: .; v_call: TRBV19; clone_size: .; j_call: TRBJ2-7; cdr3_aa: CASSIAGASYEQYF; cdr3_nt: TGTGCCAGTAGTATAGCGGGAGCATCCTACGAGCAGTACTTC
d_call: .; v_call: TRBV10-1; clone_size: .; j_call: TRBJ2-5; cdr3_aa: CASSEGETQYF; cdr3_nt: TGCGCCAGCAGTGAAGGAGAGACCCAGTACTTC
d_call: TRBD1; v_call: TRBV10-3; clone_size: .; j_call: TRBJ2-5; cdr3_aa: CAISDEQGEETQYF; cdr3_nt: TGTGCCATCAGTGACGAACAGGGGGAAGAGACCCAGTACTTC
d_call: TRBD1; v_call: TRBV29-1; clone_size: .; j_call: TRBJ1-5; cdr3_aa: CSVEGTGEAGQPQHF; cdr3_nt: TGCAGCGTTGAAGGGACAGGGGAAGCGGGTCAGCCCCAGCATTTT
d_call: TRBD1; v_call: TRBV6-5; clone_size: .; j_call: TRBJ2-1; cdr3_aa: CASSRDSYNEQFF; cdr3_nt: TGTGCCAGCAGCCGGGACAGCTACAATGAGCAGTTCTTC
d_call: .; v_call: TRBV11-2; clone_size: .; j_call: TRBJ2-1; cdr3_aa: CASSLDRGTYNEQFF; cdr3_nt: TGTGCCAGCAGCTTAGACCGTGGAACCTACAATGAGCAGTTCTTC
d_call: .; v_call: TRBV7-9; clone_size: .; j_call: TRBJ2-3; cdr3_aa: CASSLGGSTQYF; cdr3_nt: TGTGCCAGCAGCTTAGGCGGTTCTACGCAGTATTTT
d_call: TRBD2; v_call: TRBV29-1; clone_size: .; j_call: TRBJ2-3; cdr3_aa: CSVGGGRQSDTQYF; cdr3_nt: TGCAGCGTTGGGGGCGGGAGACAGTCAGATACGCAGTATTTT
d_call: .; v_call: TRBV2; clone_size: .; j_call: TRBJ2-7; cdr3_aa: CASLEGSYEQYF; cdr3_nt: TGTGCCAGCTTAGAAGGTTCCTACGAGCAGTACTTC
d_call: .; v_call: TRBV30; clone_size: .; j_call: TRBJ1-2; cdr3_aa: CAWDEGGPQGYTF; cdr3_nt: TGTGCCTGGGACGAGGGTGGGCCTCAAGGCTACACCTTC
d_call: .; v_call: TRBV27; clone_size: .; j_call: TRBJ1-2; cdr3_aa: CASSFGANYGYTF; cdr3_nt: TGTGCCAGCAGTTTTGGGGCTAACTATGGCTACACCTTC
d_call: TRBD2; v_call: TRBV7-6; clone_size: .; j_call: TRBJ2-1; cdr3_aa: CASSLNQPLAGSYNEQFF; cdr3_nt: TGTGCCAGCAGCTTAAACCAGCCCCTAGCGGGATCCTACAATGAGCAGTTCTTC
d_call: .; v_call: TRBV27; clone_size: .; j_call: TRBJ2-1; cdr3_aa: CASSLGVDSYNEQFF; cdr3_nt: TGTGCCAGCAGTTTAGGGGTCGACTCCTACAATGAGCAGTTCTTC
d_call: .; v_call: TRBV9; clone_size: .; j_call: TRBJ2-3; cdr3_aa: CASRGLSDTQYF; cdr3_nt: TGTGCCAGCAGGGGACTGTCAGATACGCAGTATTTT
d_call: TRBD1; v_call: TRBV5-8; clone_size: .; j_call: TRBJ2-7; cdr3_aa: CASSLADREPYEQYF; cdr3_nt: TGTGCCAGCAGCTTGGCGGACAGGGAACCCTACGAGCAGTACTTC
d_call: .; v_call: TRBV2; clone_size: .; j_call: TRBJ2-7; cdr3_aa: CASIPTGQRSSYEQYF; cdr3_nt: TGTGCCAGCATACCTACCGGACAGCGGTCTTCCTACGAGCAGTACTTC
d_call: .; v_call: TRBV30; clone_size: .; j_call: TRBJ2-7; cdr3_aa: CAWSNGREAYEQYF; cdr3_nt: TGTGCCTGGAGTAATGGGCGGGAAGCCTACGAGCAGTACTTC
d_call: TRBD1; v_call: TRBV7-3; clone_size: once; j_call: TRBJ2-3; cdr3_aa: CASSLGGTGGLDTQYF; cdr3_nt: TGTGCCAGCAGCTTAGGAGGGACAGGGGGATTGGATACGCAGTATTTT
d_call: .; v_call: TRBV7-9; clone_size: .; j_call: TRBJ2-7; cdr3_aa: CASSPGFYEQYF; cdr3_nt: TGTGCCAGCAGCCCTGGGTTTTACGAGCAGTACTTC
d_call: TRBD1; v_call: TRBV29-1; clone_size: once; j_call: TRBJ1-1; cdr3_aa: CSVSRRGTTEAFF; cdr3_nt: TGCAGCGTGTCCCGCAGGGGGACCACTGAAGCTTTCTTT
d_call: .; v_call: TRBV29-1; clone_size: once; j_call: TRBJ2-2; cdr3_aa: CSVVGTGINTGELFF; cdr3_nt: TGCAGCGTTGTGGGGACGGGAATTAACACCGGGGAGCTGTTTTTT
d_call: .; v_call: TRBV30; clone_size: few; j_call: TRBJ1-1; cdr3_aa: CAWRTRNTEAFF; cdr3_nt: TGTGCCTGGAGAACCAGAAACACTGAAGCTTTCTTT
d_call: .; v_call: TRBV9; clone_size: .; j_call: TRBJ2-3; cdr3_aa: CASSVEGLNTDTQYF; cdr3_nt: TGTGCCAGCAGCGTAGAAGGGTTGAACACAGATACGCAGTATTTT
d_call: TRBD1; v_call: TRBV5-1; clone_size: .; j_call: TRBJ1-5; cdr3_aa: CASSLAGDSDFYSNQPQHF; cdr3_nt: TGCGCCAGCAGCTTGGCCGGGGACAGCGATTTTTATAGCAATCAGCCCCAGCATTTT
d_call: TRBD1; v_call: TRBV4-1; clone_size: few; j_call: TRBJ1-2; cdr3_aa: CASSRGQGNYGYTF; cdr3_nt: TGCGCCAGCAGCCGGGGACAGGGGAACTATGGCTACACCTTC
d_call: TRBD1; v_call: TRBV7-2; clone_size: .; j_call: TRBJ1-2; cdr3_aa: CASSTGQGAYGYTF; cdr3_nt: TGTGCCAGCAGCACCGGACAGGGGGCCTATGGCTACACCTTC
d_call: .; v_call: TRBV23-1; clone_size: once; j_call: TRBJ2-7; cdr3_aa: CASSPRASYEQYF; cdr3_nt: TGCGCCAGCAGTCCCCGGGCCTCCTATGAGCAGTACTTC
d_call: .; v_call: TRBV9; clone_size: .; j_call: TRBJ2-7; cdr3_aa: CASSLSWGVAYEQYF; cdr3_nt: TGTGCCAGCAGCTTAAGCTGGGGGGTCGCCTACGAGCAGTACTTC
d_call: .; v_call: TRBV7-6; clone_size: .; j_call: TRBJ2-7; cdr3_aa: CASSLGEGRASYEQYF; cdr3_nt: TGTGCCAGCAGCTTAGGAGAGGGCAGGGCGTCCTACGAGCAGTACTTC
d_call: TRBD2; v_call: TRBV19; clone_size: .; j_call: TRBJ2-1; cdr3_aa: CASSLTSGRYEQFF; cdr3_nt: TGTGCCAGTAGTTTGACTAGCGGGAGATATGAGCAGTTCTTC
d_call: TRBD1; v_call: TRBV5-6; clone_size: .; j_call: TRBJ2-7; cdr3_aa: CASSLWTGGFYEQYF; cdr3_nt: TGTGCCAGCAGCTTATGGACAGGGGGCTTTTACGAGCAGTACTTC
d_call: TRBD2; v_call: TRBV7-8; clone_size: .; j_call: TRBJ2-3; cdr3_aa: CASSLEAGVSDTQYF; cdr3_nt: TGTGCCAGCAGCTTAGAAGCGGGAGTATCAGATACGCAGTATTTT
d_call: TRBD2; v_call: TRBV2; clone_size: .; j_call: TRBJ2-7; cdr3_aa: CASSVDTSGDSYEQYF; cdr3_nt: TGTGCCAGCAGCGTCGACACTAGCGGGGATTCCTACGAGCAGTACTTC
d_call: TRBD2; v_call: TRBV4-1; clone_size: .; j_call: TRBJ2-7; cdr3_aa: CASSQDGRGIYEQYF; cdr3_nt: TGCGCCAGCAGCCAAGACGGGCGGGGGATTTACGAGCAGTACTTC
d_call: .; v_call: TRBV30; clone_size: .; j_call: TRBJ2-2; cdr3_aa: CACTVPNTGELFF; cdr3_nt: TGTGCCTGTACAGTGCCTAACACCGGGGAGCTGTTTTTT
d_call: .; v_call: TRBV4-1; clone_size: once; j_call: TRBJ1-4; cdr3_aa: CASSLTGFFNEKLFF; cdr3_nt: TGCGCCAGCAGCCTCACAGGGTTTTTTAATGAAAAACTGTTTTTT
d_call: .; v_call: TRBV2; clone_size: .; j_call: TRBJ2-7; cdr3_aa: CASAGILAGNSYEQYF; cdr3_nt: TGTGCCAGCGCAGGAATTCTAGCAGGGAACTCCTACGAGCAGTACTTC
d_call: .; v_call: TRBV7-9; clone_size: .; j_call: TRBJ1-3; cdr3_aa: CASSPRDKLLGNTIYF; cdr3_nt: TGTGCCAGCAGCCCCCGGGACAAACTTCTGGGAAACACCATATATTTT
d_call: TRBD1; v_call: TRBV4-1; clone_size: .; j_call: TRBJ2-1; cdr3_aa: CASSQSGTGYNEQFF; cdr3_nt: TGCGCCAGCAGCCAATCCGGGACAGGGTACAATGAGCAGTTCTTC
d_call: TRBD1; v_call: TRBV10-1; clone_size: few; j_call: TRBJ1-1; cdr3_aa: CASSEPGQREAFF; cdr3_nt: TGCGCCAGCAGTGAGCCGGGACAGAGAGAAGCTTTCTTT
d_call: TRBD2; v_call: TRBV5-5; clone_size: .; j_call: TRBJ2-7; cdr3_aa: CASSQGLAGVAEQYF; cdr3_nt: TGTGCCAGCAGCCAGGGACTAGCGGGAGTAGCCGAGCAGTACTTC
d_call: TRBD2; v_call: TRBV6-6; clone_size: .; j_call: TRBJ2-7; cdr3_aa: CASSYSSGGDYEQYF; cdr3_nt: TGTGCCAGCAGTTACTCGAGCGGGGGTGACTACGAGCAGTACTTC
d_call: TRBD2; v_call: TRBV19; clone_size: once; j_call: TRBJ2-1; cdr3_aa: CASSTSGEGEQFF; cdr3_nt: TGTGCCAGTAGTACTAGCGGAGAAGGGGAGCAGTTCTTC
d_call: .; v_call: TRBV5-4; clone_size: .; j_call: TRBJ2-3; cdr3_aa: CASRYGTDTQYF; cdr3_nt: TGTGCCAGCAGATACGGCACAGATACGCAGTATTTT
d_call: .; v_call: TRBV29-1; clone_size: .; j_call: TRBJ2-7; cdr3_aa: CSVGPDSSYEQYF; cdr3_nt: TGCAGCGTCGGCCCTGACAGCTCCTACGAGCAGTACTTC
d_call: TRBD2; v_call: TRBV9; clone_size: .; j_call: TRBJ2-3; cdr3_aa: CASSVVGTSGADTQYF; cdr3_nt: TGTGCCAGCAGCGTAGTAGGGACTAGCGGGGCAGATACGCAGTATTTT
d_call: TRBD2; v_call: TRBV27; clone_size: .; j_call: TRBJ2-3; cdr3_aa: CASRTGLGGDTQYF; cdr3_nt: TGTGCCAGCAGGACGGGACTAGGAGGGGATACGCAGTATTTT
d_call: .; v_call: TRBV23-1; clone_size: few; j_call: TRBJ2-7; cdr3_aa: CASSLLGYEQYF; cdr3_nt: TGCGCCAGCAGTCTTCTAGGCTACGAGCAGTACTTC
d_call: TRBD2; v_call: TRBV7-8; clone_size: once; j_call: TRBJ2-1; cdr3_aa: CASSALAGGTRTYNEQFF; cdr3_nt: TGTGCCAGCAGCGCACTAGCGGGAGGGACTAGGACCTACAATGAGCAGTTCTTC